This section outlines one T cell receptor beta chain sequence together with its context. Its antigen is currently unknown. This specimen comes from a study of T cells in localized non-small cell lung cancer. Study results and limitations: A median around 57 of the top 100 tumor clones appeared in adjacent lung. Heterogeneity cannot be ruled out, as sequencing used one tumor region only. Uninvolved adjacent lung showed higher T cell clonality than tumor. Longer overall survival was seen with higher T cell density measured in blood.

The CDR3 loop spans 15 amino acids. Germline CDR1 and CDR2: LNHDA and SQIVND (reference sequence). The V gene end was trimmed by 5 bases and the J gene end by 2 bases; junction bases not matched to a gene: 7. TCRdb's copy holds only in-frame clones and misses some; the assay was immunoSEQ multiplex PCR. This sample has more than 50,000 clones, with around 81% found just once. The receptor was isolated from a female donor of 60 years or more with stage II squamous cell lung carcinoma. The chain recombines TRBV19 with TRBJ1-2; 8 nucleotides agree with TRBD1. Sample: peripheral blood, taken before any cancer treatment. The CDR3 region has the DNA TGTGCCAGTAGTCTCCGGACAGGGTTAAACTATGGCTACACCTTC. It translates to CASSLRTGLNYGYTF.